The 28 T cell receptor beta chains below all came from one sample that was sequenced in a study of long-term antiretroviral therapy in people with HIV. Researchers report immunoSEQ v3.0 was run at survey level. Here immunoSEQ multiplex PCR was the method, and the copy in TCRdb shows in-frame clones only, minus some. The table records 15,000 to 20,000 clones, 90% to 95% of them present only once. Sample: unsorted PBMCs, taken 0.3 years after starting antiretroviral therapy. The receptors stem from a man aged 55-75 years with HIV.

The CDR3 sequence is CASSSALAGYGNEQFF. The CDR3 DNA reads TGTGCCAGCAGCTCGGCTTTAGCGGGATATGGCAATGAGCAGTTCTTC. J is TRBJ2-1 and V is TRBV5-4, with TRBD2 identical over 8 bases. V lost 3 bases to trimming and J lost 6 bases; unmatched junction nucleotides: 11. CDR1 is SGHNT and CDR2 is YYREEE in the germline V gene (reference sequence). This CDR3 region has 16 residues.

This clone is medium-sized. This chain connects TRBV7-3 to TRBJ2-5; D is unresolved. The germline V gene has CDR1 SGHTA and CDR2 FQGTGA. This CDR3 contains 13 residues. Trimming pared 2 bases from V and 5 bases from J, leaving 9 bases between. The CDR3 nucleotides read TGTGCCAGCAGCTTAGAGTTGGGGGAGACCCAGTACTTC. This codes for CASSLELGETQYF.

This clone appeared once. This chain links TRBV5-1 with TRBJ2-1; TRBD2 aligns across 11 bases. Germline CDR1 is SGHRS and CDR2 is YFSETQ. J was trimmed by 0 bases and V by 0 bases; bases with no gene match: 2. The CDR3 consists of 17 residues. This chain's CDR3 is CASSLGTSGLSYNEQFF. The CDR3 DNA is TGCGCCAGCAGCTTGGGGACTAGCGGGCTCTCCTACAATGAGCAGTTCTTC.

V and J are TRBV9 and TRBJ2-7, with 7 bases matching TRBD2. The CDR3 consists of 13 residues. CDR1 and CDR2 from the germline V gene are SGDLS and YYNGEE. V lost 7 bases and J lost 2; bases outside the gene matches: 6. CDR3 bases: TGTGCCAGCGGGGGGAGGGAGCCCTACGAGCAGTACTTC. Its translation: CASGGREPYEQYF.

The chain is built from TRBV6-5 and TRBJ2-2, with D possibly being TRBD2 (6 bases). This CDR3 spans 13 amino acids. Germline V lookup: CDR1 MNHEY, CDR2 SVGAGI. Trimming stripped 9 bases from V and 5 bases from J, with 13 bases between. The CDR3 coding sequence is TGTGCCAGTCGACTGGGGGGAACCGGGGAGCTGTTTTTT. This codes for CASRLGGTGELFF.

CDR3 region: CASSEGGSINNQPQHF. The CDR3 nucleotides are TGCGCCAGCAGTGAGGGGGGGAGCATCAACAATCAGCCCCAGCATTTT. V usage is TRBV10-2 and J usage is TRBJ1-5; maybe TRBD1 (5 bases). Germline CDR1 is WSHSY and CDR2 is SAAADI. The CDR3 has 16 residues. V was cut by 2 bases and J by 3 bases, with 14 bases left in between.

J is TRBJ2-1 and V is TRBV20-1; D is unclear. The CDR3 is made up of 11 amino acids. Trimming took off 5 bases at V and 9 bases at J, with 11 bases between the two ends. Germline-derived CDR1 and CDR2 are DFQATT and SNEGSKA (reference sequence). CDR3 DNA: TGCAGTGCTTTATCCCAGAGTGAGCAGTTCTTC. Its translation is CSALSQSEQFF.

The V gene is TRBV6-6, the J gene TRBJ2-6; no clear D gene. Germline V gene sequence: CDR1 MNHNY, CDR2 SVGAGI (reference sequence). This CDR3 spans 13 amino acids. V lost 6 bases and J 4 bases, leaving 7 bases between the germline ends. CDR3: CASSPFGANVLTF. In nucleotides, the CDR3 is TGTGCCAGCAGCCCGTTCGGGGCCAACGTCCTGACTTTC.

The chain combines TRBV5-8 with TRBJ2-1; TRBD2 matches 11 bases. V trimming: 0 bases; J trimming: 4 bases; junction bases outside the gene matches: 0. In germline, CDR1 is SGHTS, CDR2 YDEGEE. The CDR3 spans 15 residues. The CDR3 bases are TGTGCCAGCAGCTTGGCTAGCGGGGGGTACAATGAGCAGTTCTTC. It specifies CASSLASGGYNEQFF.

The genes are TRBV13 and TRBJ2-5; D not certain. Germline assignment: CDR1 PRHDT and CDR2 FYEKMQ (reference sequence). V was clipped by 5 bases and J by 8 bases, with 12 bases between them. The CDR3 length is 12 residues. CDR3 nucleotide sequence: TGTGCCAGCAGCCCCTATCTTGCCACCCAGTACTTC. It encodes CASSPYLATQYF.

The gene calls are TRBV19 and TRBJ1-5; D is possibly TRBD1 (5 bases). The CDR3 runs to 15 residues. Trimming cost V 6 bases and J 1 base, with 13 bases left between them. Germline V lookup: CDR1 LNHDA, CDR2 SQIVND (reference sequence). CDR3 region: CASRPRGFSNQPQHF. The DNA for the CDR3 is TGTGCCAGTAGGCCCCGGGGGTTCAGCAATCAGCCCCAGCATTTT.

The gene calls are TRBV27 and TRBJ2-1, with D perhaps assigned TRBD1 or TRBD2 (5 bases each). The CDR3 runs to 16 residues. CDR1 is MNHEY, CDR2 SMNVEV, per germline (reference sequence). V shed 2 bases and J shed 2 bases, with 13 bases lying between them. DNA for the CDR3: TGTGCCAGCAGTTTAATGTTCAGGGACCCCTACAATGAGCAGTTCTTC. This encodes CASSLMFRDPYNEQFF.

The J gene is TRBJ2-1, the V gene TRBV29-1; D gene uncertain. This CDR3 has 14 residues. Germline CDR1 SQVTM, CDR2 ANQGSEA. V dropped 3 bases and J dropped 2 bases, with 11 bases sitting between them. In nucleotides, the CDR3 is TGCAGCGTTGATCGTGCCCCGGCCTACAATGAGCAGTTCTTC. Translating it yields CSVDRAPAYNEQFF.

DNA of the CDR3: TGTGCCAGCAGCCCCTGGACTAGCGGGGCTGAAGAGCAGTACTTC. Translating it yields CASSPWTSGAEEQYF. The chain carries TRBV5-4 and TRBJ2-7; 12 bases are shared with TRBD2. This CDR3 region has 15 residues. Germline V gene data show CDR1 as SGHNT and CDR2 as YYREEE (reference sequence). Trimming took 4 bases from V and 7 from J; bases not matched to a gene: 9.

The chain couples TRBV30 to TRBJ2-7; D is unclear. With 2 bases removed from V and 4 bases from J, the gap between germline ends came to 12 bases. This CDR3 contains 13 residues. Germline V gene data show CDR1 as GTSNPN and CDR2 as SVGIG (reference sequence). CDR3 bases: TGTGCCTGGAGTTTGCTCCCGCTTTACGAGCAGTACTTC. Its protein product is CAWSLLPLYEQYF.

J is TRBJ2-5 and V is TRBV9, with 7 bases that match TRBD1. Losses at the gene ends were 4 bases for V and 1 base for J; bases not matched to a gene: 4. The germline V gene has CDR1 SGDLS and CDR2 YYNGEE. The CDR3 consists of 14 residues. CDR3 sequence: CASSMGQLQETQYF. CDR3 coding DNA: TGTGCCAGCAGCATGGGACAGCTCCAAGAGACCCAGTACTTC.

The chain joins TRBV9 to TRBJ2-1, with D maybe TRBD2 (6 bases). Germline V gene sequence: CDR1 SGDLS, CDR2 YYNGEE. This CDR3 region has 15 residues. Trimming removed 0 bases at V and 13 bases at J, with 20 bases between. CDR3 sequence: CASSVVGGRVAAQFF. In DNA, the CDR3 is TGTGCCAGCAGCGTAGTGGGAGGCAGAGTCGCAGCTCAGTTCTTC.

The chain carries TRBV13 and TRBJ2-7; possible D gene TRBD2, 5 bases. There are 14 residues in the CDR3. Germline-derived CDR1 and CDR2 are PRHDT and FYEKMQ (reference sequence). Trimming pared 6 bases from V and 4 bases from J, leaving 16 bases between. Written as DNA, the CDR3 is TGTGCCAGCAGATTTACGGGGATAAATTACGAGCAGTACTTC. This codes for CASRFTGINYEQYF.

The gene calls are TRBV6-5 and TRBJ1-2, with D unresolved. Germline V CDR1 and CDR2: MNHEY, SVGAGI. The V end lost 5 bases, the J end lost 3 bases, and 7 bases lay between the germline ends. This CDR3 contains 12 residues. The CDR3 DNA is TGTGCCAGCAGTGGCTTTGACTATGGCTACACCTTC. Amino acids: CASSGFDYGYTF.

The J gene is TRBJ2-7, the V gene TRBV29-1, with 8 bases that match TRBD1. V shed 6 bases, J shed 0 bases, and the junction held 10 bases outside the gene matches. The CDR3 is 15 residues long. Germline V gene sequence: CDR1 SQVTM, CDR2 ANQGSEA. The CDR3 DNA reads as TGCAGCGTCCTTTCAGGGGGCTCAAGCTCCTACGAGCAGTACTTC. Its translation: CSVLSGGSSSYEQYF.

The chain recombines TRBV7-2 with TRBJ2-7; 11 nucleotides match TRBD1. Germline values: CDR1 SGHTA, CDR2 FQGNSA. This CDR3 comprises 16 residues. V was clipped by 5 bases and J by 7 bases; unmatched bases: 13. The chain's CDR3 is CASSRTGGRFGNEQYF. CDR3 bases: TGTGCCAGCAGCCGGACAGGGGGCCGCTTTGGGAATGAGCAGTACTTC. Full variable domain (rest looked up from reference TRBV7-2 and TRBJ2-7): GAGVSQSPSNKVTEKGKDVELRCDPISGHTALYWYRQSLGQGLEFLIYFQGNSAPDKSGLPSDRFSAERTGGSVSTLTIQRTQQEDSAVYLCASSRTGGRFGNEQYFGPGTRLTVT.

The chain combines TRBV5-4 with TRBJ2-7; TRBD1 or TRBD2 may be the D gene (5 bases each). Trimming shortened V by 7 bases and J by 2 bases, and 16 bases separated the two germline ends. In germline, CDR1 is SGHNT, CDR2 YYREEE (reference sequence). This CDR3 has 14 residues. The CDR3 bases are TGTGCCAGCTCGCAAGGGACGGATCCCTACGAGCAGTACTTC. This translates into CASSQGTDPYEQYF.

Only one count was recorded for this clone. The chain is built from TRBV2 and TRBJ2-5; D might be TRBD2 (5 bases). The V gene lost 9 bases and the J gene lost 5 bases, with 19 bases spanning the gap. This CDR3 has 14 amino acids. Germline V CDR1 and CDR2: SNHLY, FYNNEI. The CDR3 nucleotides read TGTGCCAGTCTTCGGGCCGAGGGTGAGGAGACCCAGTACTTC. Protein sequence: CASLRAEGEETQYF.

The rearrangement joins TRBV7-3 to TRBJ2-3; unclear D gene. The V end was cut by 4 bases, the J end by 5 bases, with 13 bases between. The CDR3 runs to 14 residues. CDR1 SGHTA and CDR2 FQGTGA come from the germline V gene. The CDR3 protein is CASSSRAVGDTQYF. For the CDR3, the DNA is TGTGCCAGCAGCTCCCGGGCGGTTGGAGATACGCAGTATTTT.

The V and J genes are TRBV25-1 and TRBJ2-2; D is ambiguous. CDR1 is MGHDK, CDR2 SYGVNS, per germline. The CDR3 runs to 13 residues. V was shortened by 7 bases and J by 4 bases, with 10 bases between the two germline ends. The CDR3 sequence is CASTLMGTGELFF. The DNA for the CDR3 is TGTGCCAGCACGCTGATGGGCACCGGGGAGCTGTTTTTT.

The gene calls are TRBV27 and TRBJ2-1; possible D gene TRBD1, 6 bases. V dropped 7 bases and J dropped 4 bases, with 17 bases sitting between them. Germline CDR1 and CDR2: MNHEY and SMNVEV (reference sequence). The CDR3 is 15 amino acids. CDR3 coding DNA: TGTGCCAGCATCCGAGGGGGAGCTTTATACAATGAGCAGTTCTTC. Its translation: CASIRGGALYNEQFF.

J is TRBJ2-7 and V is TRBV5-1, with TRBD1 as a possible D gene (6 bases). The CDR3 consists of 15 residues. Per the germline V gene, CDR1 is SGHRS and CDR2 is YFSETQ. V lost 1 base, J lost 1 base, and 12 bases lay in between. The CDR3 DNA reads as TGCGCCAGCAGCTTGAGGATCGGACAGTCCTACGAGCAGTACTTC. Translated: CASSLRIGQSYEQYF.

The chain has TRBV7-9 and TRBJ2-7, with 7 positions matching TRBD2. The germline gives CDR1 SEHNR, CDR2 FQNEAQ (reference sequence). Unmatched junction bases numbered 12, after V lost 2 bases and J lost 2 bases. The CDR3 extends over 17 amino acids. In nucleotides, the CDR3 is TGTGCCAGCAGCTTAAGCTGGGGAGCGGGGCCTACCTACGAGCAGTACTTC. Protein product: CASSLSWGAGPTYEQYF.